This note documents a single TCR beta chain sequence. This clonotype was detected ten times or more. This clone's antigen is unknown. Base quality data are lacking; no much larger clone is found one base away. Sequenced using an Illumina HiSeq 1500. TCRdb passed the public sequencing reads through fastp at Q25 and MiXCR, retaining productive beta sequences. For every CDR3 protein sequence, its rows merge into one entry that carries the most common genes and DNA. The sample contains roughly 300,000 distinct CDR3 sequences, 9.5% of them found a single time. The ten top clones hold about 4.5% of the sample. This sample is drawn from a study of T cell repertoires in cytomegalovirus infection (dated by TCRdb to between 2018 and 2021). Concerning the study at large: The HLA type of each donor mattered for the analysis, because public TCR beta signatures pointed to carriage of CMV infection along with the matching HLA type.

Deletion took 8 bases off V and 3 bases off J, with a span of 16 bases between the germline ends. Its CDR3 holds 14 amino acids, cysteine through phenylalanine. CDR3 DNA only is kept here, 42 bases in frame from base 1. The germline V gene (reference sequence) specifies MNHNY as CDR1 and SVGAGI as CDR2. On the study overall, not on this receptor specifically: In both this cohort and an independent cohort of more than 350 donors, the cumulative frequency of public TCR beta family members distinguished carriers of CMV infection plus the relevant HLA type. In the ex vivo response, HLA-C-restricted CMV-specific TCR beta clonotypes were dominant, and in two of eight donors the single most frequent clonotype came from this HLA-C-restricted group.

The receptor comes from a human donor in good health (CMV status not recorded). Some clones in this sample may be carry-over from other donors' samples. The sequence joins TRBV6-6 to TRBJ1-1; a tentative D match to TRBD1 spans 5 bases. The specimen sequenced was PBMCs. The nucleotide sequence is given as TGTGCCAGCCATAAGGGGCGGGGTGACACTGAAGCTTTCTTT. This sequence encodes CASHKGRGDTEAFF.